The following is a TCR beta chain sequence with its context. The antigen remains undetermined. Only in-frame clones appear in the TCRdb table, and some are missing; sequencing was by immunoSEQ multiplex PCR. The sample holds 15,000 to 20,000 clones, about 83% seen once. This sample was included in a study of radiotherapy plus CTLA-4 blockade in lung cancer. Across the whole study: Of all patients, more than 15% responded objectively and roughly 31% showed disease control. Study findings and constraints: Dynamics of early blood T cell clones, together with interferon-beta, were reportedly the best predictors of response. Tumor-derived TCR clones expanded in blood after radiotherapy plus ipilimumab.

The source is a human donor with non-small cell lung cancer whose response to radiotherapy plus ipilimumab could not be evaluated. Sequencing used peripheral blood, obtained from a patient treated with radiotherapy plus ipilimumab.

The CDR3 nucleotides are TGTGCCAGCAACCTATGGGGACTTCCCACAGATACGCAGTATTTT. This encodes CASNLWGLPTDTQYF. The V call is TRBV14, the J call TRBJ2-3; the D gene is possibly TRBD2 (6 bases). The germline V gene encodes CDR1 SGHDN and CDR2 FVKESK. This CDR3 contains 15 residues. Trimming stripped 7 bases from V and 2 bases from J, with 16 bases between.